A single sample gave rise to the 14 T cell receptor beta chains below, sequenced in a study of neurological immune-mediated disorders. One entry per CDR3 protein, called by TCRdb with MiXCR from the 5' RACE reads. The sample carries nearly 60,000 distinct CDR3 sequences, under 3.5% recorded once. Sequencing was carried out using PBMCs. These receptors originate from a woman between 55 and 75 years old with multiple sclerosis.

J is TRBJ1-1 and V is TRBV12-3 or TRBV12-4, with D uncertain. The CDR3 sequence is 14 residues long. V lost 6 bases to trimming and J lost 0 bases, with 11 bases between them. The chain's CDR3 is CASRPFTMNTEAFF. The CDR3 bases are TGTGCCAGCAGACCCTTCACGATGAACACTGAAGCTTTCTTT.

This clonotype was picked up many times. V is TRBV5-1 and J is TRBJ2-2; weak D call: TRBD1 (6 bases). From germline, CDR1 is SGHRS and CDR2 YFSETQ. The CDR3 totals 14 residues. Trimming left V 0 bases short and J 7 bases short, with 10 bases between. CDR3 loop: CASSLVVTGGELFF. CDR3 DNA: TGCGCCAGCAGCTTGGTGGTGACAGGCGGGGAGCTGTTTTTT.

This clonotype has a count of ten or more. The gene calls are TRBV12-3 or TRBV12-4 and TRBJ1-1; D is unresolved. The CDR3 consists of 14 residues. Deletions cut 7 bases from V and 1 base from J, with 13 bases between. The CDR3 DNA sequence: TGTGCCAGCACCCCGACCGGGAGGAACACTGAAGCTTTCTTT. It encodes CASTPTGRNTEAFF.

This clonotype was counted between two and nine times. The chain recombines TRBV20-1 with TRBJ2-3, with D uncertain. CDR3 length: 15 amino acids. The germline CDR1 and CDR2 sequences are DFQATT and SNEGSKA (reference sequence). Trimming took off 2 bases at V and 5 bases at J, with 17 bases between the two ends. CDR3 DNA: TGCAGTGCTAGATCGTGGCCCGGAGTAAGAGATACGCAGTATTTT. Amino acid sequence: CSARSWPGVRDTQYF.

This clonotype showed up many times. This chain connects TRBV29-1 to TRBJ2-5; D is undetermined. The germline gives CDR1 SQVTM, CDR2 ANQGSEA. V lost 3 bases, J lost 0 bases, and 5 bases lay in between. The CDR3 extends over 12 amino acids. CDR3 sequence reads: CSVDFNQETQYF. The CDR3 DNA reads TGCAGCGTTGACTTTAACCAAGAGACCCAGTACTTC.

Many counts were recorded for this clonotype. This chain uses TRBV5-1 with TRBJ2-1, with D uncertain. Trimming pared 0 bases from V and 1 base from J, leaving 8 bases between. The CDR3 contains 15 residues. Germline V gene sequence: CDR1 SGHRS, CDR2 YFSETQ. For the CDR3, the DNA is TGCGCCAGCAGCTTGGGTCAGTCTTCCTACAATGAGCAGTTCTTC. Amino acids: CASSLGQSSYNEQFF.

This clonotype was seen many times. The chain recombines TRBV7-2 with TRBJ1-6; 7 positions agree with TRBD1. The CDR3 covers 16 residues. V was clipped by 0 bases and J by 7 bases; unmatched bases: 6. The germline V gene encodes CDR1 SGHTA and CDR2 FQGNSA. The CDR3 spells CASSLAIGDRNSPLHF. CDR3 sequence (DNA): TGTGCCAGCAGCTTAGCGATTGGGGACAGAAATTCACCCCTCCACTTT.

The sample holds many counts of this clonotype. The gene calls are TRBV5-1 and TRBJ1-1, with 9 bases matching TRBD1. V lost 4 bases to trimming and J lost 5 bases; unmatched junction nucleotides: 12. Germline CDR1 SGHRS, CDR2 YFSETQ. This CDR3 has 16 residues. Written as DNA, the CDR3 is TGCGCCAGCAGCGCGGGGACAGGGCATCCGTGGACTGAAGCTTTCTTT. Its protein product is CASSAGTGHPWTEAFF.

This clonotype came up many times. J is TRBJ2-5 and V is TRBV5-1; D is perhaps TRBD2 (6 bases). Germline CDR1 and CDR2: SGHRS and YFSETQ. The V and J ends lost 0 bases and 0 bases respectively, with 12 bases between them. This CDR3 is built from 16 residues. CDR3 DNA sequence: TGCGCCAGCAGCTTGGTAGCTAGCGCCCACCAAGAGACCCAGTACTTC. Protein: CASSLVASAHQETQYF. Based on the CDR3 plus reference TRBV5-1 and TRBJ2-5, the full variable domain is KAGVTQTPRYLIKTRGQQVTLSCSPISGHRSVSWYQQTPGQGLQFLFEYFSETQRNKGNFPGRFSGRQFSNSRSEMNVSTLELGDSALYLCASSLVASAHQETQYFGPGTRLLVL.

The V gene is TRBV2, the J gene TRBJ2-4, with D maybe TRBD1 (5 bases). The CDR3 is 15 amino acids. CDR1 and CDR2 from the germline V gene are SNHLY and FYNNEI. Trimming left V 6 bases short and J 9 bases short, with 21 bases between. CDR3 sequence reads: CASRMGRAPLLIQYF. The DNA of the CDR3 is TGTGCCAGCAGGATGGGCAGGGCCCCTTTGCTCATTCAGTACTTC.

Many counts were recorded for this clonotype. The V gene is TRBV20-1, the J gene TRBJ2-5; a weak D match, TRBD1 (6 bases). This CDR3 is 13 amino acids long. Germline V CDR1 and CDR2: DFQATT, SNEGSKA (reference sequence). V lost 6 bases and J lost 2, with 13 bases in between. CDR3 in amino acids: CSAHRTVQETQYF. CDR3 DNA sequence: TGCAGTGCCCACCGGACAGTACAAGAGACCCAGTACTTC.

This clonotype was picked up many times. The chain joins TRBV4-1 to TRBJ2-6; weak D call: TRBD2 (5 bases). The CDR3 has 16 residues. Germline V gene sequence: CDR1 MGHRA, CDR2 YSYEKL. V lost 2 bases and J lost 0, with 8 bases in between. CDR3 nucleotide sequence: TGCGCCAGCAGCCAATATGAGGGCTCTGGGGCCAACGTCCTGACTTTC. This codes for CASSQYEGSGANVLTF.

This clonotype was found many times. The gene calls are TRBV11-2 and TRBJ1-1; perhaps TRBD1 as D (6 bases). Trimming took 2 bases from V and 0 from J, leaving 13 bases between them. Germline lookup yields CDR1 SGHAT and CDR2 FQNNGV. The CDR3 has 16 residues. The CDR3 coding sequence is TGTGCCAGCAGCTTACAGGGGTCCAGCATGAACACTGAAGCTTTCTTT. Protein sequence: CASSLQGSSMNTEAFF.

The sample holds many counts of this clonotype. The CDR3 protein is CASSLGGSPLHF. In DNA, the CDR3 is TGTGCCAGCAGCTTAGGGGGTTCACCCCTCCACTTT. The chain is built from TRBV7-2 and TRBJ1-6; D ambiguous. CDR3 length: 12 amino acids. V was trimmed by 1 base and J by 9 bases, leaving 4 bases between them. Germline lookup yields CDR1 SGHTA and CDR2 FQGNSA. The variable domain in full, completed from reference TRBV7-2 and TRBJ1-6, reads GAGVSQSPSNKVTEKGKDVELRCDPISGHTALYWYRQSLGQGLEFLIYFQGNSAPDKSGLPSDRFSAERTGGSVSTLTIQRTQQEDSAVYLCASSLGGSPLHFGNGTRLTVT.